The 17 T cell receptor beta chains in this list originate from one sample, sequenced in a study of beta chain features in type 1 diabetes (dated by TCRdb to the late 2010s). Their cognate antigens are unknown. General study outcomes and caveats: A moderate but significant shortening of TCRB CDR3 length was observed in type 1 diabetes patients in all four CD4+ subsets.

Libraries were prepared through the immunoSEQ multiplex PCR assay. All of the isolated RNA was reverse transcribed with the High Capacity cDNA Reverse Transcription Kit, so expressed TCRB transcripts were sequenced. In its TCRdb copy, this immuneACCESS table keeps in-frame sequences only and misses some clones. Where compared with another copy, unresolved V genes explain less than half of these, and the others have no known cause. This sample lists nearly 700,000 clones; roughly 13% were detected once. The ten largest clonotypes hold less than 0.025% of the sample. The sample was naive CD4+ T cells from blood. Interpreted using the paper, the cell subset or site label stands for: true naive CD4+ T cells. All receptors come from a man aged 18 to 30 with type 1 diabetes.

The chain joins TRBV9 to TRBJ2-2; D might be TRBD2 (5 bases). V was trimmed by 0 bases and J by 0 bases, leaving 6 bases between them. Germline CDR1 and CDR2: SGDLS and YYNGEE. The CDR3 contains 15 residues. This chain's CDR3 is CASSVASTNTGELFF. In DNA, the CDR3 is TGTGCCAGCAGCGTAGCTAGCACGAACACCGGGGAGCTGTTTTTT. The variable domain in full, with the rest retrieved from reference TRBV9 and TRBJ2-2, is DSGVTQTPKHLITATGQRVTLRCSPRSGDLSVYWYQQSLDQGLQFLIQYYNGEERAKGNILERFSAQQFPDLHSELNLSSLELGDSALYFCASSVASTNTGELFFGEGSRLTVL.

The chain carries TRBV14 and TRBJ2-1; D is undetermined. Per the germline V gene, CDR1 is SGHDN and CDR2 is FVKESK. V was clipped by 4 bases and J by 1 base, with 14 bases between them. There are 16 residues in the CDR3. The CDR3 nucleotides read TGTGCCAGCAGCCCAAAGCGTGGGATTTCCTACAATGAGCAGTTCTTC. Encoded protein: CASSPKRGISYNEQFF.

There are a few counts of this clone. The chain carries TRBV28 and TRBJ2-3; unclear D gene. V was trimmed by 6 bases and J by 3 bases, leaving 10 bases between them. Per the germline V gene, CDR1 is MDHEN and CDR2 is SYDVKM. The CDR3 has 13 residues. As DNA, the CDR3 is TGTGCCAGCAGCCAACCCCCGACAGATACGCAGTATTTT. This gives the protein CASSQPPTDTQYF.

This clone was seen only a few times. This chain connects TRBV7-9 to TRBJ2-7; 8 positions match TRBD1. Germline V lookup: CDR1 SEHNR, CDR2 FQNEAQ (reference sequence). The CDR3 has 16 residues. V was pared by 1 base and J by 2 bases, with 7 bases of the junction left unmatched. This CDR3 reads CASSLEGTGRPYEQYF. The CDR3 nucleotides read TGTGCCAGCAGCTTAGAGGGGACAGGCCGACCCTACGAGCAGTACTTC.

This clone has only a few counts. V usage is TRBV4-2 and J usage is TRBJ1-2; a weak D match, TRBD1 (5 bases). Trimming took off 0 bases at V and 4 bases at J, with 9 bases between the two ends. CDR3 length: 14 residues. The germline gives CDR1 LGHNA, CDR2 YNFKEQ. DNA of the CDR3: TGTGCCAGCAGCCAAGATTTGGGACCCTATGGCTACACCTTC. This codes for CASSQDLGPYGYTF.

This clone was detected only a few times. V and J are TRBV5-4 and TRBJ1-1, with a weak D call TRBD1 (5 bases). The length of the CDR3 is 12 residues. The ends were cut back, 4 bases at V and 9 bases at J, with 13 bases in the middle. CDR1 and CDR2 (germline): SGHNT, YYREEE (reference sequence). CDR3 region: CASSPGTSKAFF. CDR3 bases: TGTGCCAGCAGCCCCGGGACTTCGAAAGCTTTCTTT.

V is TRBV5-4 and J is TRBJ2-7; the D gene is possibly TRBD2 (5 bases). CDR1 SGHNT and CDR2 YYREEE come from the germline V gene (reference sequence). Trimming removed 1 base from V and 7 bases from J, with 18 bases in between. The CDR3 loop spans 15 amino acids. The CDR3 DNA reads TGTGCCAGCAGCTTGTTTGGCCGGAGCCCGGGGGAGCAGTACTTC. Protein: CASSLFGRSPGEQYF.

In this sample, this clone turned up a few times. This chain links TRBV2 with TRBJ2-3; D possibly corresponds to TRBD1 (6 bases). Germline values: CDR1 SNHLY, CDR2 FYNNEI. V was shortened by 3 bases and J by 3 bases, with 13 bases between the two germline ends. The CDR3 contains 15 residues. CDR3 in amino acids: CASSDIQGRTDTQYF. The CDR3 nucleotides read TGTGCCAGCAGTGATATTCAGGGGCGAACAGATACGCAGTATTTT.

This clone was detected a few times. V gene TRBV25-1 combines with J gene TRBJ2-3; 8 bases agree with TRBD2. The CDR3 sequence is 15 residues long. Germline V lookup: CDR1 MGHDK, CDR2 SYGVNS. Germline trimming cut 3 bases from V and 5 bases from J; bases unmatched to any gene: 7. CDR3 DNA: TGTGCCAGCAGTGAGTACGGGGGGGCCCAAGATACGCAGTATTTT. It yields the protein CASSEYGGAQDTQYF.

This clone was detected a few times. The chain employs TRBV6-5 and TRBJ2-3, with a tentative D call TRBD1 (7 bases). V was shortened by 5 bases and J by 2 bases, with 14 bases between the two germline ends. This CDR3 has 15 amino acids. Germline V lookup: CDR1 MNHEY, CDR2 SVGAGI. The CDR3 reads CASSGGTANTDTQYF. CDR3 DNA: TGTGCCAGCAGTGGGGGGACAGCTAACACAGATACGCAGTATTTT.

In the case of this clone: The sample has other DNA sequences that encode this CDR3 too. This chain uses TRBV7-3 with TRBJ2-2, with a weak D call TRBD2 (5 bases). The V and J ends lost 1 base and 0 bases respectively, with 6 bases between them. Germline V gene lookup returns CDR1 SGHTA and CDR2 FQGTGA. CDR3 length: 15 residues. The CDR3 bases are TGTGCCAGCAGCTTAAGGGGAGCGAACACCGGGGAGCTGTTTTTT. It is translated as CASSLRGANTGELFF.

The chain has TRBV5-4 and TRBJ2-1, with TRBD2 as a possible D gene (5 bases). The V end was cut by 3 bases, the J end by 8 bases, with 24 bases between. The CDR3 extends over 17 amino acids. From germline, CDR1 is SGHNT and CDR2 YYREEE (reference sequence). CDR3 nucleotides: TGTGCCAGCAGCTATCACTCGTTCGGGGATGATTCTTATGAGCAGTTCTTC. It encodes CASSYHSFGDDSYEQFF.

This clone was observed a few times. The V call is TRBV7-6, the J call TRBJ2-3, with D possibly being TRBD1 (6 bases). The germline V and J ends were trimmed by 4 bases and 1 base, with 24 bases remaining between them. CDR1 and CDR2 from the germline V gene are SGHVS and FNYEAQ. CDR3 length: 19 amino acids. The CDR3 DNA is TGTGCCAGCAGCTCCCACCGAGCCTTACAGGGATCGGGCACAGATACGCAGTATTTT. It codes for CASSSHRALQGSGTDTQYF. Supplemented by reference TRBV7-6 and TRBJ2-3, the full variable domain reads GAGVSQSPRYKVTKRGQDVALRCDPISGHVSLYWYRQALGQGPEFLTYFNYEAQQDKSGLPNDRFSAERPEGSISTLTIQRTEQRDSAMYRCASSSHRALQGSGTDTQYFGPGTRLTVL.

The V and J genes are TRBV11-2 and TRBJ2-1; D is unresolved. The CDR3 length is 15 residues. Between the trimmed V and J ends, which lost 0 bases and 0 bases, there was a span of 6 bases. Germline CDR1 reads SGHAT; CDR2 reads FQNNGV. The CDR3 DNA reads as TGTGCCAGCAGCTTAGAGGGGATCTCCTACAATGAGCAGTTCTTC. Translated: CASSLEGISYNEQFF. Filled out from reference TRBV11-2 and TRBJ2-1, the complete variable domain reads EAGVAQSPRYKIIEKRQSVAFWCNPISGHATLYWYQQILGQGPKLLIQFQNNGVVDDSQLPKDRFSAERLKGVDSTLKIQPAKLEDSAVYLCASSLEGISYNEQFFGPGTRLTVL.

A few counts support this clone. The chain is built from TRBV5-4 and TRBJ1-2, with D possibly TRBD1 on 6 matching bases. Trimming stripped 2 bases from V and 3 bases from J, with 17 bases between. The CDR3 extends over 16 amino acids. CDR1 is SGHNT, CDR2 YYREEE, per germline (reference sequence). CDR3 sequence (DNA): TGTGCCAGCAGCTTCCCCGGGACATTCGGGGACTATGGCTACACCTTC. It encodes CASSFPGTFGDYGYTF.

The V call is TRBV7-9, the J call TRBJ2-7; 8 positions match TRBD1. Germline V gene data show CDR1 as SEHNR and CDR2 as FQNEAQ (reference sequence). The CDR3 totals 16 residues. V lost 3 bases and J lost 6; bases outside the gene matches: 13. The CDR3 region is CASSLGQGARLAEQYF. CDR3 sequence (DNA): TGTGCCAGCAGCTTGGGGCAGGGGGCGCGGTTGGCCGAGCAGTACTTC. Full variable domain (remainder filled in from reference TRBV7-9 and TRBJ2-7): DTGVSQNPRHKITKRGQNVTFRCDPISEHNRLYWYRQTLGQGPEFLTYFQNEAQLEKSRLLSDRFSAERPKGSFSTLEIQRTEQGDSAMYLCASSLGQGARLAEQYFGPGTRLTVT.

This clone was observed a few times. This chain connects TRBV28 to TRBJ2-2; 8 bases fit TRBD1. Germline trimming cut 4 bases from V and 4 bases from J; bases unmatched to any gene: 8. Germline V gene lookup returns CDR1 MDHEN and CDR2 SYDVKM. The CDR3 totals 16 residues. Written as DNA, the CDR3 is TGTGCCAGCAGTTCGCAGGGGGCATTGAGCACCGGGGAGCTGTTTTTT. Translated, it gives CASSSQGALSTGELFF.